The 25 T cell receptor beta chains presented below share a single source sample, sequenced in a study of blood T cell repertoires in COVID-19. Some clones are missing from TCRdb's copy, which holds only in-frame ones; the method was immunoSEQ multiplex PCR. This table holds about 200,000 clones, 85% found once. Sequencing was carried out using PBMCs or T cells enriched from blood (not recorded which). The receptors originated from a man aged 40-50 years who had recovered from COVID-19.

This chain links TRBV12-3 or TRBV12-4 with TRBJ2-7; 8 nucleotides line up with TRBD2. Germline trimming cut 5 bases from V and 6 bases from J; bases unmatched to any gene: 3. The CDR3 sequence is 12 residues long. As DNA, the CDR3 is TGTGCCAGCAGTCGCGGGAGGAGCGAGCAGTACTTC. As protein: CASSRGRSEQYF.

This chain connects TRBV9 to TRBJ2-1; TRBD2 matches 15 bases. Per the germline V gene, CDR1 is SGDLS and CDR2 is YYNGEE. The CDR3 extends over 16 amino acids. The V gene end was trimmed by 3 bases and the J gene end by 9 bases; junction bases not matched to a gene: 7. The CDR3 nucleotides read TGTGCCAGCAGCGCCCCGGGACTAGCGGGAGGAGGTGAGCAGTTCTTC. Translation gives CASSAPGLAGGGEQFF.

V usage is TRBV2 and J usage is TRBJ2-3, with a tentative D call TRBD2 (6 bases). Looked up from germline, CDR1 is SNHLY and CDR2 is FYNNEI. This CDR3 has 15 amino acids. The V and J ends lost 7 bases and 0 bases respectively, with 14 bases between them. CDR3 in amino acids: CASIPRSGSTDTQYF. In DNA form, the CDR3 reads TGTGCCAGCATTCCCCGCAGCGGGAGCACAGATACGCAGTATTTT.

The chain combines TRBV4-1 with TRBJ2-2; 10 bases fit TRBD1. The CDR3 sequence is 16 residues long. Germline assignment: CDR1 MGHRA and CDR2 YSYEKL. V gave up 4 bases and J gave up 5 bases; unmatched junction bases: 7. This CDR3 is CASSRRQGAGTGELFF. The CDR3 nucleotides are TGCGCCAGCAGCCGCCGACAGGGGGCGGGGACCGGGGAGCTGTTTTTT.

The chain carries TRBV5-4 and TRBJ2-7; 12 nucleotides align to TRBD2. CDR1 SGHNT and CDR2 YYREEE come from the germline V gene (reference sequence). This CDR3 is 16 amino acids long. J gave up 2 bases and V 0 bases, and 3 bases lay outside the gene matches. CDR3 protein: CASSLGLAGGPYEQYF. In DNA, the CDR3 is TGTGCCAGCAGCTTGGGGCTAGCGGGAGGGCCCTACGAGCAGTACTTC.

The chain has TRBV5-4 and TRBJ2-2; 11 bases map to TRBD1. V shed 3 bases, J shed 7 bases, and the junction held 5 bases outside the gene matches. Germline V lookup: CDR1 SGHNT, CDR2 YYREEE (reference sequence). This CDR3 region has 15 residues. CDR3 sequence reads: CASSSGQGGYGELFF. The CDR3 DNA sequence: TGTGCCAGCAGCTCGGGACAGGGGGGATACGGGGAGCTGTTTTTT. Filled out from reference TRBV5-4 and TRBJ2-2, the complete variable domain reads ETGVTQSPTHLIKTRGQQVTLRCSSQSGHNTVSWYQQALGQGPQFIFQYYREEENGRGNFPPRFSGLQFPNYSSELNVNALELDDSALYLCASSSGQGGYGELFFGEGSRLTVL.

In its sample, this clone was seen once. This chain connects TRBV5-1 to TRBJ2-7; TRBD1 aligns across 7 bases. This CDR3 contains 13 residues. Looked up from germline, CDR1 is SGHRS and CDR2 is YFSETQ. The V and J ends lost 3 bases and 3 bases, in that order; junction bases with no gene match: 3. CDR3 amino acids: CASSSRQGYEQYF. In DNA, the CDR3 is TGCGCCAGCAGCTCAAGACAGGGCTACGAGCAGTACTTC.

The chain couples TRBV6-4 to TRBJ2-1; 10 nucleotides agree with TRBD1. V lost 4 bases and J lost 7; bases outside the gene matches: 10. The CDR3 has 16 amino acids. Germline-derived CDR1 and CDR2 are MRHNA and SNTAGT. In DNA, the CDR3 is TGTGCCAGCAGTGCCCAGGGACAGGGGTCAGGGAATGAGCAGTTCTTC. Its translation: CASSAQGQGSGNEQFF.

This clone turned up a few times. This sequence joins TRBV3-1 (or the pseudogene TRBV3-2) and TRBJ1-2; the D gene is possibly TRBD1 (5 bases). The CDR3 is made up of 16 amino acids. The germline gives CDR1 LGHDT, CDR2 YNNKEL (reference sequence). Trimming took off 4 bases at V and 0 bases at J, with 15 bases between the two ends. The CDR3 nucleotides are TGTGCCAGCAGCCCCACCCTGGGACTAGCTAACTATGGCTACACCTTC. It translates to CASSPTLGLANYGYTF.

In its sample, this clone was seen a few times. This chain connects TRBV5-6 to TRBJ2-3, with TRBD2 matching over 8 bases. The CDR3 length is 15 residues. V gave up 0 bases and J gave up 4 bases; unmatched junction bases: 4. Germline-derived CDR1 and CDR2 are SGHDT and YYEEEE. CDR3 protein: CASSLGGRIADTQYF. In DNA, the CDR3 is TGTGCCAGCAGCTTGGGCGGGAGGATCGCAGATACGCAGTATTTT.

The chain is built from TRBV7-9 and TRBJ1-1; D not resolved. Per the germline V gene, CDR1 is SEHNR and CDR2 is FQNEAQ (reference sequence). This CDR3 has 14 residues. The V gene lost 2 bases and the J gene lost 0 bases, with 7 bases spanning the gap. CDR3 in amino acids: CASSLNSVNTEAFF. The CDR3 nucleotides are TGTGCCAGCAGCTTAAATTCGGTGAACACTGAAGCTTTCTTT.

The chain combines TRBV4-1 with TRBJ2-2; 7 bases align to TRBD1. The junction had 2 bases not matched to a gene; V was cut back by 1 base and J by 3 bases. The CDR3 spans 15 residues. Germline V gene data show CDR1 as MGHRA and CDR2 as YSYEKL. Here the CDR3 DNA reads TGCGCCAGCAGCCAAGGGCAGGGGGACACCGGGGAGCTGTTTTTT. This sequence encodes CASSQGQGDTGELFF.

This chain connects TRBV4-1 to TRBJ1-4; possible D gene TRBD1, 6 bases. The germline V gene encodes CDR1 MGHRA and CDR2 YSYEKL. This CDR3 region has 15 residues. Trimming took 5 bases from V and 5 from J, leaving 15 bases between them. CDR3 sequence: CASSYRQVTNEKLFF. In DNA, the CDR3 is TGCGCCAGCAGCTACCGACAGGTGACGAATGAAAAACTGTTTTTT.

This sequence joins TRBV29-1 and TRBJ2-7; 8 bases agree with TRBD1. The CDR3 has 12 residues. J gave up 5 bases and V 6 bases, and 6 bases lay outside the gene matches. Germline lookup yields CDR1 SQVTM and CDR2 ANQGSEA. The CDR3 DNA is TGCAGCGTGGGCGACAGGGGCCACGAGCAGTACTTC. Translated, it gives CSVGDRGHEQYF.

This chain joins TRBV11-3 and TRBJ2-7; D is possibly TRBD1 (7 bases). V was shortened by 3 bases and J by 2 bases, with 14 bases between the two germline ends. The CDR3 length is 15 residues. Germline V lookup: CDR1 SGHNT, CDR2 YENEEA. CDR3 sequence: CASSLTGTLPYEQYF. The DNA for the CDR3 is TGTGCCAGCAGCTTGACAGGGACTCTACCCTACGAGCAGTACTTC. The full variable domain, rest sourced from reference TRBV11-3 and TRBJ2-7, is EAGVVQSPRYKIIEKKQPVAFWCNPISGHNTLYWYLQNLGQGPELLIRYENEEAVDDSQLPKDRFSAERLKGVDSTLKIQPAELGDSAVYLCASSLTGTLPYEQYFGPGTRLTVT.

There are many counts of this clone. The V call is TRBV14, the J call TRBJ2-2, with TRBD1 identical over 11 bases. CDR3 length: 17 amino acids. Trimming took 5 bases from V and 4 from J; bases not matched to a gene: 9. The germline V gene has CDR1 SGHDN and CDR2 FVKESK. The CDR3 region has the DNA TGTGCCAGCAGCAAACGGACAGGGGGCGTGGGCACCGGGGAGCTGTTTTTT. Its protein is CASSKRTGGVGTGELFF.

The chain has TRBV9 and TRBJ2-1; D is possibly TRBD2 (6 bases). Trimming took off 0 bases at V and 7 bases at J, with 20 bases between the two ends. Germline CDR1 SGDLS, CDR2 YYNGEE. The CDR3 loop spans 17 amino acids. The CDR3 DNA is TGTGCCAGCAGCGTAGGTTATCGGGACTCCATTCGTAATGAGCAGTTCTTC. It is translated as CASSVGYRDSIRNEQFF.

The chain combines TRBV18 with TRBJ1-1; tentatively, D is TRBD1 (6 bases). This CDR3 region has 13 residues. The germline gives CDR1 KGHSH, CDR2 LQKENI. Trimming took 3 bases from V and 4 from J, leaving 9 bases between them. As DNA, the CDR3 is TGTGCCAGCTCACCTGGACAGAGCACTGAAGCTTTCTTT. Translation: CASSPGQSTEAFF.

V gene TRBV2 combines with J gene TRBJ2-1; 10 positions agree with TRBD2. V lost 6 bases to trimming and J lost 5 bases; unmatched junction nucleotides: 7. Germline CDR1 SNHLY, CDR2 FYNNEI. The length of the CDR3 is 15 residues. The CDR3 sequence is CASRVTSGVNNEQFF. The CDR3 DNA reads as TGTGCCAGCAGGGTAACTAGCGGGGTAAACAATGAGCAGTTCTTC.

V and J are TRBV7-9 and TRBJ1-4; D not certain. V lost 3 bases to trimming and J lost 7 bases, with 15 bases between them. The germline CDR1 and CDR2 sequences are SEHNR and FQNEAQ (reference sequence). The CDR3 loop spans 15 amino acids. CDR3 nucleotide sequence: TGTGCCAGCAGCTTTTGGCGAGACGAGGGTGAAAAACTGTTTTTT. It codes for CASSFWRDEGEKLFF.

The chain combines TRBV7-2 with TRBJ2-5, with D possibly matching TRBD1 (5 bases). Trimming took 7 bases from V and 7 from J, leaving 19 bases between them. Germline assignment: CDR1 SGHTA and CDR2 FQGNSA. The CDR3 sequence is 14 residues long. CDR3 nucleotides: TGTGCCAGCACAAGTCCGAAGCAGGGCCGGACCCAGTACTTC. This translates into CASTSPKQGRTQYF.

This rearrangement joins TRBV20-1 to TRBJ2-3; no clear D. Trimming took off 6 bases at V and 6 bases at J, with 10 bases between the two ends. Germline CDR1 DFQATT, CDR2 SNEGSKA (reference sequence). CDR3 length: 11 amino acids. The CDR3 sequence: CSAETFDTQYF. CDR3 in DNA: TGCAGTGCGGAGACTTTCGATACGCAGTATTTT.

DNA for the CDR3: TGCGCCAGCAGCATACGGGAATCAGGGGGCGTTGGCTACACCTTC. This gives the protein CASSIRESGGVGYTF. The J gene is TRBJ1-2, the V gene TRBV5-1; 8 nucleotides match TRBD1. The CDR3 loop spans 15 amino acids. Germline CDR1 reads SGHRS; CDR2 reads YFSETQ. Trimming took 4 bases from V and 7 from J; bases not matched to a gene: 12.

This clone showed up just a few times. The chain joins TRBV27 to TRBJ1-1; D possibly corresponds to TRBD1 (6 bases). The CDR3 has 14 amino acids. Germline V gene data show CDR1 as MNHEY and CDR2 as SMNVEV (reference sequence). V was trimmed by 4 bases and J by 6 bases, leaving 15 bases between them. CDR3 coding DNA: TGTGCCAGCAGTTCAAAACAGGGTTTACCTGAAGCTTTCTTT. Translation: CASSSKQGLPEAFF.

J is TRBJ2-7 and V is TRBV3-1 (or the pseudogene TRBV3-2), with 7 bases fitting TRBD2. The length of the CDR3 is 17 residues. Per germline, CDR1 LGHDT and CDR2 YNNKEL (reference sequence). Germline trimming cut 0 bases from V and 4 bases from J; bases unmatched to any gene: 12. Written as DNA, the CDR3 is TGTGCCAGCAGCCAAGATCCCTTGCGGGAGAGTGTGTACGAGCAGTACTTC. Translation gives CASSQDPLRESVYEQYF.